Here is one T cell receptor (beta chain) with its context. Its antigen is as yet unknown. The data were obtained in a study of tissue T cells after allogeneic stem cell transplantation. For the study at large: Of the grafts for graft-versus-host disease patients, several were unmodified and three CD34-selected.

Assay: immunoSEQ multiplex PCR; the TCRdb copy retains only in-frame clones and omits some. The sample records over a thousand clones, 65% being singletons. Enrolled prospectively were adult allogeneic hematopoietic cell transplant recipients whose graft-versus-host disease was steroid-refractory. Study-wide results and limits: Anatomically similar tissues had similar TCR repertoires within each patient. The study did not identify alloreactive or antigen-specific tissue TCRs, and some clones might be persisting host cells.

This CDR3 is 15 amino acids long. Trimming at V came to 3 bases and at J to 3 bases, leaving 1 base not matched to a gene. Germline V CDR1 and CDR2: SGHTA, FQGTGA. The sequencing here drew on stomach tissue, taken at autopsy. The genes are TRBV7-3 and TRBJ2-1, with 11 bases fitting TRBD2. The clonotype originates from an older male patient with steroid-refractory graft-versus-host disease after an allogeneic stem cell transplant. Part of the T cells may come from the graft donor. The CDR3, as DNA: TGTGCCAGCAGCTTGGGGACTAGCGGCTACAATGAGCAGTTCTTC. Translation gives CASSLGTSGYNEQFF.